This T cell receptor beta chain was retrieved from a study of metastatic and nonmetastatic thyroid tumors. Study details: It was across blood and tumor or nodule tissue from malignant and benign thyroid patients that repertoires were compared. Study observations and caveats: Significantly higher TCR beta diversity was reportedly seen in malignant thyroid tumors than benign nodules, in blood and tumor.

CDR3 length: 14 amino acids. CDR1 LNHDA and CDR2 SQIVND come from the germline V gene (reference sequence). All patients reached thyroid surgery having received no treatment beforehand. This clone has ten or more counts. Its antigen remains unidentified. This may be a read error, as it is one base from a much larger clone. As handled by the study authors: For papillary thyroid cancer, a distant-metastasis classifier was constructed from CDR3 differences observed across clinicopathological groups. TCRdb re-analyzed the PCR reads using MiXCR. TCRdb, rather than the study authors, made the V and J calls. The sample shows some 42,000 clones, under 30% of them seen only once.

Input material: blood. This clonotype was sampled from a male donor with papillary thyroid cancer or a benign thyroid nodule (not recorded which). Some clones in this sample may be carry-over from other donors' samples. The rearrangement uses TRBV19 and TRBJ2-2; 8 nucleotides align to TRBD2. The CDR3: CASKRETVTGELLF. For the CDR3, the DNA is TGTGCCAGTAAGCGGGAGACGGTCACCGGGGAGCTGCTTTTT.